The clone carrying this TCR beta chain was observed at least ten times. Its target is unknown. The data were obtained in a study of T-cell reconstitution after alpha-beta-depleted transplantation in children. Points from the study as a whole: Day-60 TCRbeta diversity that was high in some patients was derived from surviving recipient T cells and thymic progenitors.

Unique molecular identifiers were incorporated during preparation of the TCRbeta library. TCRdb processed the PCR reads anew with MiXCR; each CDR3 protein has one entry. The table records almost 500,000 distinct CDR3 sequences, about 10% of them present only once. The receptor comes from a child aged 2-9 years with inherited bone marrow failure, due to receive a stem cell transplant. The material sequenced was PBMCs, taken before TCRalphabeta/CD19-depleted stem cell transplant.

Here the CDR3 DNA reads TGCGCCAGCAGCCAAGAACCGGGACTAGCAATAGATGAGCAGTTCTTC. Translated, it gives CASSQEPGLAIDEQFF. J is TRBJ2-1 and V is TRBV4-3, with 9 bases identical to TRBD2. The CDR3 runs 16 residues. V dropped 0 bases and J dropped 8; count of bases not matched to a gene: 8. Germline V gene lookup returns CDR1 LGHNA and CDR2 YSLEER.